The sequence of this T cell receptor (beta chain) was determined in a study of control samples from healthy donors and cancer patients. CDR1 and CDR2 from the germline V gene are SGHRS and YFSETQ. The CDR3 runs to 15 residues. V was clipped by 4 bases and J by 2 bases; unmatched bases: 8. Sequencing used immunoSEQ multiplex PCR; TCRdb keeps in-frame clones, though not all of them. The data show roughly 200,000 clones, with roughly nine tenths seen just once and 1.5% to 2% held by the top ten. The chain combines TRBV5-1 with TRBJ1-2, with 7 bases aligning to TRBD1. Material: blood. The receptor was isolated from a man aged 25-40 years in good health. The CDR3 region is CASSPGTAANYGYTF. The CDR3, as DNA: TGCGCCAGCAGCCCCGGGACAGCGGCCAACTATGGCTACACCTTC.